This is a list of T cell receptor beta chains from one sample in a study of blood T cell repertoires in COVID-19. The repertoire was sequenced with immunoSEQ multiplex PCR; TCRdb's copy has only in-frame clones and lacks some. The sample holds 140,000 to 150,000 clones, 80% to 90% seen once. Specimen: peripheral blood. The receptors here all came from a human donor with acute or convalescent COVID-19. The donor label of this sample is uncertain. The CDR3 runs from the conserved cysteine through the conserved F or W. A D gene is named only where the DNA matches it firmly. Rows give clone size only sometimes, using once, few, many, or a class for an expanded clone.

>TRBJ1-1|-|TRBV2|-
TGTGCCAGCAACGGGGAGATGAACACTGAAGCTTTCTTT
CASNGEMNTEAFF
>TRBJ2-7|-|TRBV18|TRBD1
TGTGCCAGCTCACCCTCAGTAGGGGGCAGGTACGAGCAGTACTTC
CASSPSVGGRYEQYF
>TRBJ2-3|-|TRBV2|TRBD2
TGTGCCAGCAGTGAGAGCGGGGGGGGCACAGATACGCAGTATTTT
CASSESGGGTDTQYF
>TRBJ2-3|-|TRBV11-3|-
TGTGCCAGCAGCTTGGGGGAGGGCACAGATACGCAGTATTTT
CASSLGEGTDTQYF
>TRBJ1-3|few|TRBV2|TRBD1
TGTGCCAGCAAGGTCGGACAGGGGGCTGGAAACACCATATATTTT
CASKVGQGAGNTIYF
>TRBJ2-7|-|TRBV18|-
TGTGCCAGCTCACCAGGGACAATCTACGAGCAGTACTTC
CASSPGTIYEQYF
>TRBJ1-2|few|TRBV5-5|TRBD1
TGTGCCAGCAGCCCGGCCGCGCCGGGACAGGGCCAAAGTAGGTATGGCTACACCTTC
CASSPAAPGQGQSRYGYTF
>TRBJ1-2|-|TRBV10-3|TRBD1
TGTGCCATCCTGGCTCGGGAGGGGGCCGGGGTAGCTAACTATGGCTACACCTTC
CAILAREGAGVANYGYTF
>TRBJ1-1|-|TRBV9|-
TGTGCCAGCAGCGCCGGACAGTTTGAAGCTTTCTTT
CASSAGQFEAFF
>TRBJ1-2|-|TRBV15|-
TGTGCCACCAGCAGAGATCTGGGGGTTATGGGACTCTATGGCTACACCTTC
CATSRDLGVMGLYGYTF
>TRBJ1-2|-|TRBV18|-
TGTGCCAGCTCACCATGGGCAGGGGAAGGCTACACCTTC
CASSPWAGEGYTF
>TRBJ2-2|few|TRBV6-6|TRBD2
TGTGCCAGCAGTTCGGTGGGAGGGGGGGAGCTGTTTTTT
CASSSVGGGELFF
>TRBJ2-1|-|TRBV3-1/TRBV3-2|TRBD2
TGTGCCAGCAGCTCCGGGACTAGCGGGGGGGCCAACTACAATGAGCAGTTCTTC
CASSSGTSGGANYNEQFF
>TRBJ1-2|-|TRBV5-4|TRBD1
TGTGCCAGCAGCCAGTTGGAACGACAGGGGGCGCGCGGCTACACCTTC
CASSQLERQGARGYTF
>TRBJ2-1|few|TRBV5-5|TRBD1
TGTGCCAGCAGCTTATGGACAGGGGGCAATGAGCAGTTCTTC
CASSLWTGGNEQFF
>TRBJ2-6|-|TRBV24-1|TRBD1
TGTGCCACCAGTGTCTCACCGGGACAGGGTGCAGGGGCCAACGTCCTGACTTTC
CATSVSPGQGAGANVLTF
>TRBJ1-5|-|TRBV27|TRBD1
TGTGCCAGCAGCCAACAGGGGGCCGGTCAGCCCCAGCATTTT
CASSQQGAGQPQHF
>TRBJ1-4|-|TRBV3-1/TRBV3-2|-
TGTGCCAGCAGCCCCCCCGCTAATGAAAAACTGTTTTTT
CASSPPANEKLFF
>TRBJ1-2|-|TRBV5-1|-
TGCGCCAGCAGCTTAGCGACCCATAACTATGGCTACACCTTC
CASSLATHNYGYTF
>TRBJ2-7|-|TRBV29-1|-
TGCAGCGTTCGGGTCCGTATCGAGCGCTACGAGCAGTACTTC
CSVRVRIERYEQYF
>TRBJ1-6|-|TRBV15|TRBD1
TGTGCCACCAGCGACAGGGGTAATTCACCCCTCCACTTT
CATSDRGNSPLHF
>TRBJ1-6|-|TRBV4-2|TRBD1
TGTGCCAGCAGCCAAGGGGCTACGGGACAGGTGAAGGGCTATAATTCACCCCTCCACTTT
CASSQGATGQVKGYNSPLHF
>TRBJ2-2|-|TRBV6-5|-
TGTGCCAGTAACTTAGACAGGCTGGACGGGGAGCTGTTTTTT
CASNLDRLDGELFF
>TRBJ2-1|-|TRBV5-4|-
TGTGCCAGCAGCTCGCCGGACAGCGACTACAATGAGCAGTTCTTC
CASSSPDSDYNEQFF
>TRBJ1-1|-|TRBV5-1|-
TGCGCCAGCAGCTTGGAGTGGGCAGGGAACACTGAAGCTTTCTTT
CASSLEWAGNTEAFF
>TRBJ1-5|few|TRBV5-6|-
TGTGCCAGCAGCTCCCTTGGGGGGTCTCCCTCCAATCAGCCCCAGCATTTT
CASSSLGGSPSNQPQHF
>TRBJ2-7|-|TRBV27|-
TGTGCCAGCAGTTTAAATGTCCTCTACGAGCAGTACTTC
CASSLNVLYEQYF
>TRBJ1-1|-|TRBV28|-
TGTGCCAGCAGCCTTACAGGGCTTGGGAACACTGAAGCTTTCTTT
CASSLTGLGNTEAFF
>TRBJ2-1|-|TRBV11-3|TRBD2
TGTGCCAGCAGCTTAAGGGCGGGGGAGAATGAGTTCTTC
CASSLRAGENEFF
>TRBJ1-5|-|TRBV2|-
TGTGCCAGCAGCCGACAGAGAGATAGCAATCAGCCCCAGCATTTT
CASSRQRDSNQPQHF
>TRBJ1-6|-|TRBV24-1|TRBD1
TGTGCCACCAGTGACCGGGACAGATTACTCTATAATTCACCCCTCCACTTT
CATSDRDRLLYNSPLHF
>TRBJ2-2|once|TRBV11-2|TRBD2
TGTGCCAGCAGTCCTCGCGGGGGGGCCAACACCGGGGAGCTGTTTTTT
CASSPRGGANTGELFF
>TRBJ2-6|-|TRBV5-5|-
TGTGCCAGCAGCGCCCGGTTCTCTGGGGCCAACGTCCTGACTTTC
CASSARFSGANVLTF
>TRBJ2-3|-|TRBV5-1|TRBD2
TGCGCCAGCAGCCCGTCTCTAGCGGGGGAGGCAGATACGCAGTATTTT
CASSPSLAGEADTQYF
>TRBJ2-3|-|TRBV2|-
TGTGCCAGCATGGTGAACTCTTACACAGATACGCAGTATTTT
CASMVNSYTDTQYF
>TRBJ1-6|-|TRBV27|TRBD1
TGTGCCAGCAGTTTTGGGGACAGAAATTCACCCCTCCACTTT
CASSFGDRNSPLHF
>TRBJ1-6|-|TRBV10-3|TRBD1
TGTGCCATAGGACAGGGGTTCGACTCCTATAATTCACCCCTCCACTTT
CAIGQGFDSYNSPLHF